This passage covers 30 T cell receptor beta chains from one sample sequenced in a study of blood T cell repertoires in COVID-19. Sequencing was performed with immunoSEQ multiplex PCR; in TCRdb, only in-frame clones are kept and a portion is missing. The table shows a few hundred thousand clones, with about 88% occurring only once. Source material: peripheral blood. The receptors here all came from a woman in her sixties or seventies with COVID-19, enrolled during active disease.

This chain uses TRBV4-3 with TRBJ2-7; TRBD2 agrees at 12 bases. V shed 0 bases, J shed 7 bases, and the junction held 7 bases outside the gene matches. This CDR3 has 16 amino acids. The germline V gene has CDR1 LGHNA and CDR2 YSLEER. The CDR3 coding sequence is TGCGCCAGCAGCCAAGAGTGGACTAGCGGGGTTGGGGAGCAGTACTTC. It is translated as CASSQEWTSGVGEQYF.

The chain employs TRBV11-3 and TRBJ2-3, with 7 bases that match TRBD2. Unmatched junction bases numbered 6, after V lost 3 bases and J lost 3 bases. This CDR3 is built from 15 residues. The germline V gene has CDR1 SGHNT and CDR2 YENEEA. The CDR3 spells CASSFDEAGTDTQYF. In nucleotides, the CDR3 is TGTGCCAGCAGCTTCGACGAAGCGGGGACAGATACGCAGTATTTT.

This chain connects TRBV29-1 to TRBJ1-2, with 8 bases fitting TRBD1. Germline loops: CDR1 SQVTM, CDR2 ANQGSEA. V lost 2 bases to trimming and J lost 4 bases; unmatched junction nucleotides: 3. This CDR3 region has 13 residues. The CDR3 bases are TGCAGCGTTGAAAAAACAGGGGGCTATGGCTACACCTTC. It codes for CSVEKTGGYGYTF.

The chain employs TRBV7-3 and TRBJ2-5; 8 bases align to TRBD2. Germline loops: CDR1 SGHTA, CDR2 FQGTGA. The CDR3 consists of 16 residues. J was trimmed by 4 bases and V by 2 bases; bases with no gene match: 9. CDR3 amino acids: CASSLGPAGGGETQYF. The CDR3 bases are TGTGCCAGCAGCTTAGGGCCCGCGGGGGGAGGAGAGACCCAGTACTTC.

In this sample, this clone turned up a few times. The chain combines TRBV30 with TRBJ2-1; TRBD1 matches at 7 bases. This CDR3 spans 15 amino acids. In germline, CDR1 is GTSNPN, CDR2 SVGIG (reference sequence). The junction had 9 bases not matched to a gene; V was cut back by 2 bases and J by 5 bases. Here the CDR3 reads CAWSHRGASDNEQFF. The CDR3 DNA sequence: TGTGCCTGGAGTCACAGGGGAGCGTCGGACAATGAGCAGTTCTTC. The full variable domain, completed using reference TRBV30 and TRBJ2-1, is SQTIHQWPATLVQPVGSPLSLECTVEGTSNPNLYWYRQAAGRGLQLLFYSVGIGQISSEVPQNLSASRPQDRQFILSSKKLLLSDSGFYLCAWSHRGASDNEQFFGPGTRLTVL.

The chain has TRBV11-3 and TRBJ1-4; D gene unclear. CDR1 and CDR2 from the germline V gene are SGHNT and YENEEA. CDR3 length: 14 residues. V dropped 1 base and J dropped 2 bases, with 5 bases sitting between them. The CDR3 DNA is TGTGCCAGCAGCTTAGGGGCTACTAATGAAAAACTGTTTTTT. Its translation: CASSLGATNEKLFF.

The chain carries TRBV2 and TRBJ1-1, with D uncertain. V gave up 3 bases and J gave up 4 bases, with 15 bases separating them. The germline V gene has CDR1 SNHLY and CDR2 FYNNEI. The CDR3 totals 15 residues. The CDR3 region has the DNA TGTGCCAGCAGTGAGCCAAGAGGCGGAGGCACTGAAGCTTTCTTT. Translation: CASSEPRGGGTEAFF.

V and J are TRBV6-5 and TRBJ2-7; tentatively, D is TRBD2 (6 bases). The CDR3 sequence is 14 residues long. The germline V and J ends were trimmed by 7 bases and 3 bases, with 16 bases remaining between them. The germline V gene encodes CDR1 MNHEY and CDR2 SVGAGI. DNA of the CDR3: TGTGCCAGCAACCCCGCCCAGGGAGGCTACGAGCAGTACTTC. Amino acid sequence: CASNPAQGGYEQYF.

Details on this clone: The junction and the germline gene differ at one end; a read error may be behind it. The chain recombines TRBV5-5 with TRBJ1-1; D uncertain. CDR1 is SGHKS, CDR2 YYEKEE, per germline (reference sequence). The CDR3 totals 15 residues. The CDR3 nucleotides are TGTGCCAGCAGCTTGGACAACAACATGAACATTGAAGCTTTCTTT. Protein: CASSLDNNMNIEAFF.

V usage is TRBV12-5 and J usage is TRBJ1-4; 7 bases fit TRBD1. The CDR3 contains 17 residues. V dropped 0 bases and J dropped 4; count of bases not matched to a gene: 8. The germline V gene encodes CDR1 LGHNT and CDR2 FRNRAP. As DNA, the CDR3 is TGTGCTAGTGGTTTGGTACTAGGGACAGTGATTAATGAAAAACTGTTTTTT. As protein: CASGLVLGTVINEKLFF. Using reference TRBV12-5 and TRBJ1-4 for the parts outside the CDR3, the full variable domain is DARVTQTPRHKVTEMGQEVTMRCQPILGHNTVFWYRQTMMQGLELLAYFRNRAPLDDSGMPKDRFSAEMPDATLATLKIQPSEPRDSAVYFCASGLVLGTVINEKLFFGSGTQLSVL.

The CDR3 loop is CASSVWSGEAGGDRGTSGNVLTF. CDR3 coding DNA: TGTGCCAGCAGCGTTTGGAGTGGAGAGGCCGGCGGGGACAGGGGGACTTCTGGTAACGTCCTGACTTTC. The chain combines TRBV9 with TRBJ2-6, with 11 bases matching TRBD1. The CDR3 runs to 23 residues. Germline CDR1 and CDR2: SGDLS and YYNGEE. V lost 2 bases and J lost 10; bases outside the gene matches: 29.

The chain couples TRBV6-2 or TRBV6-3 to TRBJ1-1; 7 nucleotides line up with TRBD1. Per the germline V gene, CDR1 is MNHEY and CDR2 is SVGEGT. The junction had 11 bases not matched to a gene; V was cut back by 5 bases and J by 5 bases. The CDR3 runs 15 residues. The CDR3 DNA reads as TGTGCCAGCAGTCGCCGACAGGGAGCTGTAACTGAAGCTTTCTTT. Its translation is CASSRRQGAVTEAFF.

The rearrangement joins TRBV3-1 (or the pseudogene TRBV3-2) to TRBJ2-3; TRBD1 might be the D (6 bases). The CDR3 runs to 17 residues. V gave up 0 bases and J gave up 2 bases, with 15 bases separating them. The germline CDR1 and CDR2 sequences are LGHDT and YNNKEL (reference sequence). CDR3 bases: TGTGCCAGCAGCCAAGATACGCAGGGGTCCTACACAGATACGCAGTATTTT. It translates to CASSQDTQGSYTDTQYF.

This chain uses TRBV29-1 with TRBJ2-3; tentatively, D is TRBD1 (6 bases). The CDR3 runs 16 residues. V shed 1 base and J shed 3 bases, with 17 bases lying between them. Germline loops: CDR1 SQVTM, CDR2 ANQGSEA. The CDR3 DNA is TGCAGCGTTGAAGCGGGTGGCAGGGGCGGAACAGATACGCAGTATTTT. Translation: CSVEAGGRGGTDTQYF.

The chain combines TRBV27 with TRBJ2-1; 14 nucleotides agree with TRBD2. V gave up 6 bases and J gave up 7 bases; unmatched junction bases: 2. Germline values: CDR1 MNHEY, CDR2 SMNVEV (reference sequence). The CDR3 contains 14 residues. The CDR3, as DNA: TGTGCCAGCAGGTGGACTAGCGGGGGGAATGAGCAGTTCTTC. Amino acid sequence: CASRWTSGGNEQFF.

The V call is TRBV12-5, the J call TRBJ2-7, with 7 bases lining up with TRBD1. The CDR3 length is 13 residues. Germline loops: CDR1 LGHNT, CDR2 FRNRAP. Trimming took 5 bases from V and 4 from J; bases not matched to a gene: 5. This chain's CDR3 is CASGPKGAYEQYF. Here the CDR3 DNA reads TGTGCTAGTGGTCCGAAGGGGGCTTACGAGCAGTACTTC.

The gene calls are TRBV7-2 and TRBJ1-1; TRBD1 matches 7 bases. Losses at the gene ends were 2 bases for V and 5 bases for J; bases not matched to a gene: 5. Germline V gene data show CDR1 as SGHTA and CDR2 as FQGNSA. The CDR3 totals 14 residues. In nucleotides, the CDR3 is TGTGCCAGCAGCTTAACAGGGGCAAGAACTGAAGCTTTCTTT. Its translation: CASSLTGARTEAFF.

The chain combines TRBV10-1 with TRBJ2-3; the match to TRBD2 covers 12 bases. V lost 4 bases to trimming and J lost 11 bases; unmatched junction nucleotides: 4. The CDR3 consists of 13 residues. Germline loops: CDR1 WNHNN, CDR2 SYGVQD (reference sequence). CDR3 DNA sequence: TGCGCCAGCAGTGGGACTAGCGGGGAGCGGCAGTATTTT. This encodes CASSGTSGERQYF.

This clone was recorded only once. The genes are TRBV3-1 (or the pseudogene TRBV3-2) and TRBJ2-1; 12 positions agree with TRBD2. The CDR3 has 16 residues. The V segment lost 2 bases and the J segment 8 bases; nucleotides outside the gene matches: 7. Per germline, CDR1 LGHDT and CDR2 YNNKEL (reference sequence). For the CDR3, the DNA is TGTGCCAGCAGCCAAACCCCTAGCGGGGGGGTCGATGAGCAGTTCTTC. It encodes CASSQTPSGGVDEQFF.

The CDR3 sequence: CASSSPSGRGGRETQYF. In nucleotides, the CDR3 is TGTGCCAGCAGCTCCCCCTCGGGGCGGGGGGGCCGGGAGACCCAGTACTTC. V and J are TRBV7-2 and TRBJ2-5, with 9 nucleotides matching TRBD2. V lost 4 bases to trimming and J lost 5 bases; unmatched junction nucleotides: 14. The CDR3 length is 17 residues. CDR1 SGHTA and CDR2 FQGNSA come from the germline V gene.

CDR3 region: CASSALTSGVADTQYF. As DNA, the CDR3 is TGTGCCAGCAGCGCCTTGACTAGCGGGGTCGCAGATACGCAGTATTTT. This chain joins TRBV9 and TRBJ2-3; 11 bases line up with TRBD2. The CDR3 is 16 amino acids. Germline CDR1 and CDR2: SGDLS and YYNGEE. V lost 3 bases, J lost 4 bases, and 7 bases stayed unmatched. Full variable domain (outside the CDR3, taken from reference TRBV9 and TRBJ2-3): DSGVTQTPKHLITATGQRVTLRCSPRSGDLSVYWYQQSLDQGLQFLIQYYNGEERAKGNILERFSAQQFPDLHSELNLSSLELGDSALYFCASSALTSGVADTQYFGPGTRLTVL.

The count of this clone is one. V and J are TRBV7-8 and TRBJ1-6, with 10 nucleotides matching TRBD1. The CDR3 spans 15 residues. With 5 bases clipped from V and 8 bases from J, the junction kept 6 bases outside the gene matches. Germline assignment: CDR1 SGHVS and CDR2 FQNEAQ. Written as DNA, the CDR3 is TGTGCCAGCAGCGCGACAGGGGGCAAGGATTCACCCCTCCACTTT. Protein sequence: CASSATGGKDSPLHF.

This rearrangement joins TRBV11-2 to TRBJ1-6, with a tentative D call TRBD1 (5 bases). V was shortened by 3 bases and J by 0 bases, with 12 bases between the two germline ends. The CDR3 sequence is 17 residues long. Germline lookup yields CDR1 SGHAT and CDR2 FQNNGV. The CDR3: CASSLWGRSSYNSPLHF. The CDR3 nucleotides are TGTGCCAGCAGCTTGTGGGGCCGTAGCTCCTATAATTCACCCCTCCACTTT.

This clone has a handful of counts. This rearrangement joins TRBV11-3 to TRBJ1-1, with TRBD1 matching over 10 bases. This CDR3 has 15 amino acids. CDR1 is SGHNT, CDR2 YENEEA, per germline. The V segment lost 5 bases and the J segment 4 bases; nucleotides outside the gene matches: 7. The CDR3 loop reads CASSPGQGEGTEAFF. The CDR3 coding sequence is TGTGCCAGCAGCCCCGGACAGGGGGAGGGCACTGAAGCTTTCTTT. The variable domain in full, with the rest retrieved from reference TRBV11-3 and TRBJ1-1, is EAGVVQSPRYKIIEKKQPVAFWCNPISGHNTLYWYLQNLGQGPELLIRYENEEAVDDSQLPKDRFSAERLKGVDSTLKIQPAELGDSAVYLCASSPGQGEGTEAFFGQGTRLTVV.

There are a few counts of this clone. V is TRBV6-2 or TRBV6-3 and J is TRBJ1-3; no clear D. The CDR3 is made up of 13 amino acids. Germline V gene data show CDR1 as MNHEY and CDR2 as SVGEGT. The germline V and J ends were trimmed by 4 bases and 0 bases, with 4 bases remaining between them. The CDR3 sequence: CASSLSSGNTIYF. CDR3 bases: TGTGCCAGCAGTTTGAGCTCTGGAAACACCATATATTTT.

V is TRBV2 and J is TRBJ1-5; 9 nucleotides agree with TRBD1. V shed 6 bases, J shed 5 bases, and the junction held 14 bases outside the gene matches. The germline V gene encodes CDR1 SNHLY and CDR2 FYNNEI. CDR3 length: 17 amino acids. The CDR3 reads CASSYRGQEEVDQPQHF. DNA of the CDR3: TGTGCCAGCAGCTACAGGGGGCAAGAGGAGGTGGATCAGCCCCAGCATTTT.

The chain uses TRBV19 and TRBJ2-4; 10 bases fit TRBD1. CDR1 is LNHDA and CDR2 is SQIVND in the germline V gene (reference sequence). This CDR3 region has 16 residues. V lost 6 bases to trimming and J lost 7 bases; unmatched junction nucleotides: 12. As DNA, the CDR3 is TGTGCCAGTAGCCGGCGACCGACAGGGGGCGGGAACATTCAGTACTTC. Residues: CASSRRPTGGGNIQYF.

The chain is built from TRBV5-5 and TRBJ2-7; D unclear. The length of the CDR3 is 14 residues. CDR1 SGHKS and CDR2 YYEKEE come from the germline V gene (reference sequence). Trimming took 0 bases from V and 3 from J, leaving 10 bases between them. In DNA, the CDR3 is TGTGCCAGCAGCTTGGCCAGGAAGGACTACGAGCAGTACTTC. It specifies CASSLARKDYEQYF.

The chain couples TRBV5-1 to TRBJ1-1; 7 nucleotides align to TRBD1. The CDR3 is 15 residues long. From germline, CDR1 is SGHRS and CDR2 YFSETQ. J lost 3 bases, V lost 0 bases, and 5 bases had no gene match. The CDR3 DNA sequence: TGCGCCAGCAGCTTGGCGGGACAGCAATACACTGAAGCTTTCTTT. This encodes CASSLAGQQYTEAFF.

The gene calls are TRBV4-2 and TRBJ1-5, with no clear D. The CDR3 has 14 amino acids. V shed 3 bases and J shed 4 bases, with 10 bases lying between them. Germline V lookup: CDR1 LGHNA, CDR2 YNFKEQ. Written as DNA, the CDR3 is TGTGCCAGCAGCCAGGGCCGGAATAATCAGCCCCAGCATTTT. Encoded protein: CASSQGRNNQPQHF.